One sample yielded the 22 T cell receptor beta chains listed below, sequenced in a study of T-cell reconstitution after alpha-beta-depleted transplantation in children. For TCRbeta, the library was prepared with unique molecular identifiers. One entry per CDR3 protein results from TCRdb running MiXCR on the PCR reads. The sample holds some 530,000 distinct CDR3 sequences, around 12% seen once. The sample was PBMCs from the stem cell graft donor, taken from the stem cell graft. These receptors were obtained from a human donor who donated a stem cell graft to a child with combined immunodeficiency.

The chain links TRBV15 to TRBJ2-5, with a weak D call TRBD2 (6 bases). V was cut by 0 bases and J by 0 bases, with 8 bases left in between. The CDR3 has 15 residues. CDR1 LNHNV and CDR2 YYDKDF come from the germline V gene (reference sequence). The CDR3 region is CATSRELADQETQYF. For the CDR3, the DNA is TGTGCCACCAGCAGAGAGTTAGCGGACCAAGAGACCCAGTACTTC.

The gene calls are TRBV27 and TRBJ2-3, with 7 bases lining up with TRBD1. Germline loops: CDR1 MNHEY, CDR2 SMNVEV (reference sequence). The CDR3 loop spans 15 amino acids. The ends lost 7 bases at V and 2 bases at J; junction bases unmatched: 9. For the CDR3, the DNA is TGTGCCAGCAAGGCGAGGGGGCGTATCACAGATACGCAGTATTTT. As protein: CASKARGRITDTQYF.

This clonotype was recorded at least ten times. This chain uses TRBV29-1 with TRBJ1-5; TRBD1 aligns across 7 bases. Per the germline V gene, CDR1 is SQVTM and CDR2 is ANQGSEA. The CDR3 totals 13 residues. V lost 5 bases and J lost 5; bases outside the gene matches: 6. The CDR3 protein is CSVSTGPDQPQHF. For the CDR3, the DNA is TGCAGCGTTTCGACAGGGCCCGATCAGCCCCAGCATTTT.

This chain links TRBV12-3 or TRBV12-4 with TRBJ1-4; D is unresolved. The CDR3 spans 14 residues. V was shortened by 1 base and J by 4 bases, with 7 bases between the two germline ends. The CDR3 here is CASSLGQNNEKLFF. The CDR3 nucleotides are TGTGCCAGCAGTTTAGGGCAGAATAATGAAAAACTGTTTTTT.

There are many counts of this clonotype. The chain recombines TRBV25-1 with TRBJ2-1; D not certain. V lost 5 bases, J lost 4 bases, and 9 bases lay in between. Per the germline V gene, CDR1 is MGHDK and CDR2 is SYGVNS. The CDR3 has 13 amino acids. The CDR3 DNA is TGTGCCAGCAGTAGGTCACCGTACAATGAGCAGTTCTTC. Its translation: CASSRSPYNEQFF.

This clonotype was picked up many times. V usage is TRBV5-1 and J usage is TRBJ2-7; 11 bases agree with TRBD2. CDR1 SGHRS and CDR2 YFSETQ come from the germline V gene. The CDR3 covers 16 residues. V dropped 0 bases and J dropped 4; count of bases not matched to a gene: 6. The CDR3: CASSLVLAGERYEQYF. In DNA, the CDR3 is TGCGCCAGCAGCTTGGTACTAGCGGGAGAGCGGTACGAGCAGTACTTC.

This clonotype appeared a few times. The chain combines TRBV15 with TRBJ1-4; TRBD1 might be the D (5 bases). CDR1 is LNHNV, CDR2 YYDKDF, per germline (reference sequence). The CDR3 is 14 residues long. V shed 1 base and J shed 4 bases, with 7 bases lying between them. The CDR3 region has the DNA TGTGCCACCAGCAGAGGAGGGGTTAATGAAAAACTGTTTTTT. Residues: CATSRGGVNEKLFF.

This chain uses TRBV30 with TRBJ2-7, with D perhaps given as TRBD1 or TRBD2 (5 bases each). Germline CDR1 reads GTSNPN; CDR2 reads SVGIG (reference sequence). Deletions cut 0 bases from V and 5 bases from J, with 14 bases between. The CDR3 totals 14 residues. CDR3 sequence: CAWSVGPPGHEQYF. Here the CDR3 DNA reads TGTGCCTGGAGTGTGGGACCCCCGGGCCACGAGCAGTACTTC.

This clonotype has ten or more counts. The V gene is TRBV4-3, the J gene TRBJ2-2; D perhaps matches TRBD1 (6 bases). The CDR3 is made up of 15 amino acids. V lost 1 base and J 5 bases, leaving 11 bases between the germline ends. From germline, CDR1 is LGHNA and CDR2 YSLEER. CDR3 in amino acids: CASSQVYRVTGELFF. The CDR3 nucleotides read TGCGCCAGCAGCCAAGTCTACAGGGTGACCGGGGAGCTGTTTTTT.

The chain carries TRBV6-2 or TRBV6-3 and TRBJ2-1, with unresolved D. Between the trimmed V and J ends, which lost 4 bases and 8 bases, there was a span of 12 bases. The CDR3 loop spans 13 amino acids. Germline-derived CDR1 and CDR2 are MNHEY and SVGEGT. As DNA, the CDR3 is TGTGCCAGCAGTTCTCCTATACGCCATGAGCAGTTCTTC. Amino acid sequence: CASSSPIRHEQFF.

DNA for the CDR3: TGTGCCAGCAATTCAAGACCGGGACTAGCGGGAACTAGCTCCTACAATGAGCAGTTCTTC. It codes for CASNSRPGLAGTSSYNEQFF. The chain is built from TRBV6-2 or TRBV6-3 and TRBJ2-1; 13 nucleotides line up with TRBD2. In germline, CDR1 is MNHEY, CDR2 SVGEGT. The CDR3 contains 20 residues. V lost 7 bases to trimming and J lost 0 bases; unmatched junction nucleotides: 15.

The chain links TRBV7-9 to TRBJ2-7; 7 nucleotides match TRBD1. CDR3 length equals 17 residues. Trimming removed 1 base from V and 0 bases from J; junction bases left unmatched: 9. CDR1 SEHNR and CDR2 FQNEAQ come from the germline V gene (reference sequence). The CDR3: CASSLGLLRDSSYEQYF. The CDR3 DNA reads as TGTGCCAGCAGCTTAGGCTTACTCCGGGACAGCTCCTACGAGCAGTACTTC.

This clonotype turned up a few times. In nucleotides, the CDR3 is TGCAGCGTTGAAGATGACAGGGACTACGAGCAGTACTTC. Encoded protein: CSVEDDRDYEQYF. The genes are TRBV29-1 and TRBJ2-7, with 7 bases that match TRBD1. Germline V gene data show CDR1 as SQVTM and CDR2 as ANQGSEA. Trimming took 0 bases from V and 3 from J; bases not matched to a gene: 2. This CDR3 has 13 amino acids.

J is TRBJ2-3 and V is TRBV20-1, with 12 nucleotides matching TRBD2. The CDR3 covers 15 residues. Germline CDR1 and CDR2: DFQATT and SNEGSKA (reference sequence). V shed 3 bases, J shed 4 bases, and the junction held 5 bases outside the gene matches. The DNA for the CDR3 is TGCAGTGCTAGTTCGACTAGCGGGAGCGCAGATACGCAGTATTTT. Protein sequence: CSASSTSGSADTQYF.

The V call is TRBV5-1, the J call TRBJ2-1; 12 bases are shared with TRBD2. After removal of 4 bases from V and 9 bases from J, the junction contained 5 bases not matched to a gene. Germline CDR1 SGHRS, CDR2 YFSETQ. There are 14 residues in the CDR3. The CDR3 protein is CASSILAGGVEQFF. The CDR3 DNA sequence: TGCGCCAGCAGCATCCTAGCGGGAGGGGTTGAGCAGTTCTTC.

In its sample, this clonotype was seen a few times. V gene TRBV3-1 combines with J gene TRBJ2-1, with a possible D match to TRBD2 (6 bases). CDR1 is LGHDT, CDR2 YNNKEL, per germline (reference sequence). V lost 3 bases and J lost 3, with 24 bases in between. The CDR3 length is 19 residues. The CDR3 sequence is CASSQGTARTGTYYNEQFF. The CDR3 bases are TGTGCCAGCAGCCAGGGGACCGCGCGGACGGGGACTTACTACAATGAGCAGTTCTTC.

The chain employs TRBV7-2 and TRBJ2-2; maybe TRBD2 (5 bases). In germline, CDR1 is SGHTA, CDR2 FQGNSA. Deletions cut 2 bases from V and 6 bases from J, with 7 bases between. The CDR3 length is 13 residues. The CDR3 coding sequence is TGTGCCAGCAGCTTATTACTAGCCGGGGAGCTGTTTTTT. Translation gives CASSLLLAGELFF. The variable domain in full, completed from reference TRBV7-2 and TRBJ2-2, reads GAGVSQSPSNKVTEKGKDVELRCDPISGHTALYWYRQSLGQGLEFLIYFQGNSAPDKSGLPSDRFSAERTGGSVSTLTIQRTQQEDSAVYLCASSLLLAGELFFGEGSRLTVL.

This clonotype was detected a few times. The CDR3 is CASSPPGRFYEQYF. CDR3 nucleotide sequence: TGTGCCAGCAGCCCCCCGGGCCGGTTTTACGAGCAGTACTTC. The gene calls are TRBV7-2 and TRBJ2-7; D ambiguous. The CDR3 contains 14 residues. CDR1 is SGHTA and CDR2 is FQGNSA in the germline V gene. The ends were cut back, 5 bases at V and 4 bases at J, with 15 bases in the middle.

This clonotype was seen repeatedly, ten times or more. The V call is TRBV28, the J call TRBJ2-6; D perhaps matches TRBD1 (5 bases). The V gene lost 6 bases and the J gene lost 0 bases, with 21 bases spanning the gap. Germline V gene data show CDR1 as MDHEN and CDR2 as SYDVKM. The CDR3 totals 19 residues. CDR3 region: CASSHPYTTVSSGANVLTF. For the CDR3, the DNA is TGTGCCAGCAGCCACCCTTATACGACAGTTAGCTCTGGGGCCAACGTCCTGACTTTC.

The chain combines TRBV11-2 with TRBJ2-1; perhaps TRBD2 as D (6 bases). Germline CDR1 and CDR2: SGHAT and FQNNGV. V lost 5 bases and J 10 bases, leaving 18 bases between the germline ends. This CDR3 region has 14 residues. The DNA of the CDR3 is TGTGCCAGCAGCCTTCGGACTCCTCGGGAGGAGCAGTTCTTC. Translated, it gives CASSLRTPREEQFF.

The V and J genes are TRBV6-1 and TRBJ1-2; D is undetermined. V was trimmed by 6 bases and J by 5 bases, leaving 13 bases between them. This CDR3 is 13 amino acids long. Germline V gene sequence: CDR1 MNHNS, CDR2 SASEGT. CDR3 sequence (DNA): TGTGCCAGCAGCCGAACCCCCACATATGGCTACACCTTC. Protein sequence: CASSRTPTYGYTF.

The V gene is TRBV18, the J gene TRBJ2-7; D may be TRBD2 (5 bases). The CDR3 contains 16 residues. Germline values: CDR1 KGHSH, CDR2 LQKENI. The ends were cut back, 3 bases at V and 0 bases at J, with 15 bases in the middle. The CDR3 is CASSPPEVRPSYEQYF. The CDR3 DNA reads as TGTGCCAGCTCACCCCCGGAGGTAAGGCCCTCCTACGAGCAGTACTTC. Full variable domain (rest looked up from reference TRBV18 and TRBJ2-7): NAGVMQNPRHLVRRRGQEARLRCSPMKGHSHVYWYRQLPEEGLKFMVYLQKENIIDESGMPKERFSAEFPKEGPSILRIQQVVRGDSAAYFCASSPPEVRPSYEQYFGPGTRLTVT.